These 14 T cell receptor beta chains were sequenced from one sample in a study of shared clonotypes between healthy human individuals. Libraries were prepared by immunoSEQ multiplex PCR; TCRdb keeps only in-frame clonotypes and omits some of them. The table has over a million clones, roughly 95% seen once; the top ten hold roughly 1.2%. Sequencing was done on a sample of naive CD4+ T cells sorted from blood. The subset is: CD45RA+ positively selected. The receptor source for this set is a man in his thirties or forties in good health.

The CDR3 is CASSYSPGLAGVGELFF. CDR3 bases: TGTGCCAGCAGTTACTCACCGGGACTAGCGGGAGTCGGGGAGCTGTTTTTT. V usage is TRBV28 and J usage is TRBJ2-2, with 14 bases matching TRBD2. With 4 bases clipped from V and 7 bases from J, the junction kept 8 bases outside the gene matches. Germline V gene sequence: CDR1 MDHEN, CDR2 SYDVKM. There are 17 residues in the CDR3.

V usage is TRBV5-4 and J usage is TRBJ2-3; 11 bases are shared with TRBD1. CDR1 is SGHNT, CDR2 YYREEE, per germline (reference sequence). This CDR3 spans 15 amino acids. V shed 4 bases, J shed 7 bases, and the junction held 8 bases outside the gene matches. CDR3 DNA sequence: TGTGCCAGCAGCAGGGACAGGGGGACCTCAAATACGCAGTATTTT. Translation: CASSRDRGTSNTQYF.

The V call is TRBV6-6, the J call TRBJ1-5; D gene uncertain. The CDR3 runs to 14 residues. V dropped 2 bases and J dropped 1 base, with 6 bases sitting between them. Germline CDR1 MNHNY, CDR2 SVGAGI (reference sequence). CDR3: CASSYPESNQPQHF. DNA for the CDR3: TGTGCCAGCAGTTACCCCGAAAGCAATCAGCCCCAGCATTTT.

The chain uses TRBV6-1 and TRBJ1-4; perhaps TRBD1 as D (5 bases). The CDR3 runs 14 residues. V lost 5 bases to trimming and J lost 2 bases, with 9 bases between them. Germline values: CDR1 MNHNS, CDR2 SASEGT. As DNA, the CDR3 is TGTGCCAGCAGTAAGACAGATACTAATGAAAAACTGTTTTTT. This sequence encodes CASSKTDTNEKLFF.

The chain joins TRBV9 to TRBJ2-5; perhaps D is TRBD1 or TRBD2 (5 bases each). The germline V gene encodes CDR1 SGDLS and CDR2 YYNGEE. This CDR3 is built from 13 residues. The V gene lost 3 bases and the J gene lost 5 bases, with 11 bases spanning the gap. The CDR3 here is CASSAQGPETQYF. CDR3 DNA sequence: TGTGCCAGCAGCGCCCAGGGACCCGAGACCCAGTACTTC.

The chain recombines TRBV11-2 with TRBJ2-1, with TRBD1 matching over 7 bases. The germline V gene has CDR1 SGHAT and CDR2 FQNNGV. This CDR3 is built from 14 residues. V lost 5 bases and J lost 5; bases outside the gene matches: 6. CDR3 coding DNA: TGTGCCAGCAGCACGTACAGGGGAAACAATGAGCAGTTCTTC. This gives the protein CASSTYRGNNEQFF.

CDR3 DNA sequence: TGTGCCAGCAGCCCGACTGGGACAGGATCGTACACCGGGGAGCTGTTTTTT. It yields the protein CASSPTGTGSYTGELFF. The chain combines TRBV5-4 with TRBJ2-2; 8 bases agree with TRBD1. Looked up from germline, CDR1 is SGHNT and CDR2 is YYREEE (reference sequence). This CDR3 comprises 17 residues. The V and J ends lost 4 bases and 3 bases, in that order; junction bases with no gene match: 11.

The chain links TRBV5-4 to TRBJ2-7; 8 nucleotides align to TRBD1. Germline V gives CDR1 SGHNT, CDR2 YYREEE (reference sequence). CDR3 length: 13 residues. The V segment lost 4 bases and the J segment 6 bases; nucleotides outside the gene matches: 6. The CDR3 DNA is TGTGCCAGCAGCGCGGACAGGGATGGCGAGCAGTACTTC. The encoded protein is CASSADRDGEQYF.

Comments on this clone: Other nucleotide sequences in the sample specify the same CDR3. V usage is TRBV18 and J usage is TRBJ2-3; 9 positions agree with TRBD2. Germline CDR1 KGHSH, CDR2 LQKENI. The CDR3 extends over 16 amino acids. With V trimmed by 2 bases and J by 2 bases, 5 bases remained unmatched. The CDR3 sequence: CASSPATSGTTDTQYF. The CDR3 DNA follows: TGTGCCAGCTCACCAGCGACTAGCGGAACCACAGATACGCAGTATTTT.

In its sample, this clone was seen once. This CDR3 reads CASGTGTGRTGELFF. The CDR3 coding sequence is TGTGCCAGCGGGACCGGTACAGGGAGGACCGGGGAGCTGTTTTTT. This sequence joins TRBV5-4 and TRBJ2-2; the D call may be TRBD1 or TRBD2 (6 bases each). Germline V lookup: CDR1 SGHNT, CDR2 YYREEE (reference sequence). This CDR3 comprises 15 residues. The V end was cut by 7 bases, the J end by 5 bases, with 18 bases between.

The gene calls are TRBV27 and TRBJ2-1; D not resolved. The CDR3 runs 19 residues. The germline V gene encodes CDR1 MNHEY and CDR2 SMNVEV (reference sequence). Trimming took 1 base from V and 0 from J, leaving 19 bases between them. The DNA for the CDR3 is TGTGCCAGCAGTTTATTTACCCCACACTCCCGGACCTCCTACAATGAGCAGTTCTTC. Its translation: CASSLFTPHSRTSYNEQFF.

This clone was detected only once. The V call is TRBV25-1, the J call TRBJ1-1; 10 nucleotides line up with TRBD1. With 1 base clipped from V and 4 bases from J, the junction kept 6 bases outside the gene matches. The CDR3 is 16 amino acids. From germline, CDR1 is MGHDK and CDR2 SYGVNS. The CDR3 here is CASSESDRGRVTEAFF. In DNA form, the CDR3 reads TGTGCCAGCAGTGAATCTGACAGGGGGCGGGTCACTGAAGCTTTCTTT. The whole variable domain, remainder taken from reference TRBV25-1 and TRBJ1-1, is EADIYQTPRYLVIGTGKKITLECSQTMGHDKMYWYQQDPGMELHLIHYSYGVNSTEKGDLSSESTVSRIRTEHFPLTLESARPSHTSQYLCASSESDRGRVTEAFFGQGTRLTVV.

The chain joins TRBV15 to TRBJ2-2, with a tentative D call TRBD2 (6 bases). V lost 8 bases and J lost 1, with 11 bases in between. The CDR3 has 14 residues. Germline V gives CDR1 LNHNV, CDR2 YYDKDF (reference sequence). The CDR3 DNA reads TGTGCCACCCGGCGGGACCTGAACACCGGGGAGCTGTTTTTT. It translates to CATRRDLNTGELFF.

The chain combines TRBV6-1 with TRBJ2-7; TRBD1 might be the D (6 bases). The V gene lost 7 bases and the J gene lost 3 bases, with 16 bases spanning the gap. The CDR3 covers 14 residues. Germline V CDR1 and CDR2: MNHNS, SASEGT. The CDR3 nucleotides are TGTGCCAGCAAGCTACAGGGTAAAGGCTACGAGCAGTACTTC. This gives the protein CASKLQGKGYEQYF.